The subject of this entry is one TCR beta chain. Naive-designated CD8 cells lacked CD45RO, were positively enriched for CCR7, and omitted terminally differentiated effector memory CD45RA+ cells. These data originate in a study of shared clonotypes between healthy human individuals. TCRdb's table, derived via immunoSEQ multiplex PCR, lists solely in-frame clones and lacks some. This table holds 1.5 million to 2.5 million clones, about 94% found once. CDR3 size: 17 residues. Germline V gene data show CDR1 as SGHNT and CDR2 as YYREEE (reference sequence). V lost 4 bases and J lost 4, with 23 bases in between.

The chain employs TRBV5-4 and TRBJ1-2, with D unclear. The sequence was obtained from a man younger than 30 in good health. The sample comprised naive CD8+ T cells sorted from blood. CDR3: CASSASKTEVSIYGYTF. CDR3 DNA: TGTGCCAGCAGCGCTTCTAAAACGGAGGTATCCATCTATGGCTACACCTTC.